This entry features one T cell receptor (beta chain) sequence. These data belong to a study of blood T cell repertoires in COVID-19. Looking at the study overall: Material from acute and convalescent COVID-19 was sourced from the United States, Italy and Spain. From T cells, B-cell-depleted T cells, or PBMCs came the material, which was cDNA or gDNA.

The CDR3 is made up of 14 amino acids. Trimming took 10 bases from V and 2 from J, leaving 15 bases between them. CDR1 and CDR2 (germline): SNHLY, FYNNEI. As originally analysed: The authors estimated nucleated cell counts from reference gene primer amplification. Assay used: immunoSEQ multiplex PCR; TCRdb lists only in-frame clones, some missing. The DNA gave D and trimming, while V, J and clone size come from that table. Altogether 80,000 or so clones are present, 80% to 90% being singletons, with the ten largest covering roughly 19%. The clonotype originates from a human donor in a cohort sampled during active COVID-19. The sequenced sample consisted of peripheral blood. The gene calls are TRBV2 and TRBJ2-1; perhaps TRBD2 as D (5 bases). CDR3 sequence (DNA): TGTGCCACCCATCCAGGAGGAGCCTACAATGAGCAGTTCTTC. This gives the protein CATHPGGAYNEQFF.